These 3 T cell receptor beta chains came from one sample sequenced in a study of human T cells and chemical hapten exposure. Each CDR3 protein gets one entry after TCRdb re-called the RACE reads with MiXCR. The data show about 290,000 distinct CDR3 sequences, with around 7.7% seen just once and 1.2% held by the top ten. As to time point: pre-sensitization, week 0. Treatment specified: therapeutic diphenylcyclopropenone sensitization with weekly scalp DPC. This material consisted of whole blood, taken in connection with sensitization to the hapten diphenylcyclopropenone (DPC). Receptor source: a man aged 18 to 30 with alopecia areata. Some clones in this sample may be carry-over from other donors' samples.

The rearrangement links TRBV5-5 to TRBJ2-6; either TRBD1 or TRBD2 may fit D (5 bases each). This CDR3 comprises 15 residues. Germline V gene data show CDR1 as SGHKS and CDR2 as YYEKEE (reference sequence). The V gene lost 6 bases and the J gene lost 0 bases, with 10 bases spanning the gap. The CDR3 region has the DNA TGTGCCAGCACCCCGGGACGCTCTGGGGCCAACGTCCTGACTTTC. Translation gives CASTPGRSGANVLTF.

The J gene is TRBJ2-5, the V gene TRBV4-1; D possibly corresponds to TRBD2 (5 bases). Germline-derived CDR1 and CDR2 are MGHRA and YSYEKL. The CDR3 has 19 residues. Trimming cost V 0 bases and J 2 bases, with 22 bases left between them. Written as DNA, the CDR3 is TGCGCCAGCAGCCAAGATACGGGGTCGACTCTCCCTTCACAAGAGACCCAGTACTTC. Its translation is CASSQDTGSTLPSQETQYF.

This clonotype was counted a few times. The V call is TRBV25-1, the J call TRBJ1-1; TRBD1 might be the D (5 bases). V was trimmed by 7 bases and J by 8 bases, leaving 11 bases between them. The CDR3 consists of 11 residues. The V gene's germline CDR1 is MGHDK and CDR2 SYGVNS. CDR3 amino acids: CASTKQAEAFF. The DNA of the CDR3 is TGTGCCAGCACAAAACAGGCGGAAGCTTTCTTT.